This entry lists 21 T cell receptor beta chains sequenced from one sample in a study of PD-1 blockade in classical Hodgkin lymphoma. As for time point: cycle 4 day 1 (C4D1), after less than 7 weeks of nivolumab. Patients all relapsed after autologous stem cell transplantation, and there was variation in brentuximab vedotin exposure. Data came from immunoSEQ multiplex PCR; TCRdb stores just in-frame clones and leaves some out. The data show 100,000 or so clones, approximately 90% seen once. This material consisted of peripheral blood mononuclear cells (PBMCs), taken before the fourth cycle of nivolumab. Source of these receptors: a human donor with classical Hodgkin lymphoma.

V usage is TRBV5-4 and J usage is TRBJ2-7; 13 bases align to TRBD2. The germline V gene has CDR1 SGHNT and CDR2 YYREEE (reference sequence). The CDR3 has 18 amino acids. With 5 bases clipped from V and 2 bases from J, the junction kept 13 bases outside the gene matches. CDR3 DNA: TGTGCCAGCAGGGGGGGCGGGACTAGCGGGATATCTCCCTACGAGCAGTACTTC. It translates to CASRGGGTSGISPYEQYF.

The chain recombines TRBV5-5 with TRBJ2-1; 8 nucleotides align to TRBD2. The V gene's germline CDR1 is SGHKS and CDR2 YYEKEE (reference sequence). The CDR3 length is 16 residues. With 5 bases clipped from V and 0 bases from J, the junction kept 7 bases outside the gene matches. CDR3 residues: CASRALAASSYNEQFF. In DNA form, the CDR3 reads TGTGCCAGCAGGGCACTAGCGGCGAGCTCCTACAATGAGCAGTTCTTC.

The chain combines TRBV5-6 with TRBJ1-2, with 7 bases identical to TRBD1. There are 14 residues in the CDR3. Germline V CDR1 and CDR2: SGHDT, YYEEEE. With V trimmed by 5 bases and J by 3 bases, 7 bases remained unmatched. The CDR3 here is CASRRDSGYYGYTF. The CDR3 DNA follows: TGTGCCAGCAGGAGGGACAGCGGTTACTATGGCTACACCTTC.

The chain combines TRBV6-1 with TRBJ2-7; 7 positions match TRBD1. V was pared by 7 bases and J by 0 bases, with 9 bases of the junction left unmatched. Germline values: CDR1 MNHNS, CDR2 SASEGT. This CDR3 contains 15 residues. In DNA form, the CDR3 reads TGTGCCAGCATCCCGGGCAGGGGGTTCTCCTACGAGCAGTACTTC. Protein: CASIPGRGFSYEQYF.

V usage is TRBV28 and J usage is TRBJ1-2; 8 nucleotides align to TRBD1. From germline, CDR1 is MDHEN and CDR2 SYDVKM. The CDR3 length is 12 residues. Trimming removed 5 bases from V and 10 bases from J; junction bases left unmatched: 6. The CDR3 DNA reads TGTGCCAGCAGTCAGACGACAGGGGACTACACCTTC. It translates to CASSQTTGDYTF.

This chain uses TRBV7-2 with TRBJ1-4; 7 bases align to TRBD1. Germline V lookup: CDR1 SGHTA, CDR2 FQGNSA. CDR3 length equals 14 residues. The junction had 6 bases not matched to a gene; V was cut back by 3 bases and J by 8 bases. The CDR3 bases are TGTGCCAGCAGCTTGACAGGGAAGGGAGAAAAACTGTTTTTT. It specifies CASSLTGKGEKLFF.

The V call is TRBV18, the J call TRBJ2-7; TRBD1 matches at 12 bases. V shed 3 bases and J 6 bases; nucleotides not matched to a gene: 3. The germline CDR1 and CDR2 sequences are KGHSH and LQKENI. This CDR3 is built from 14 residues. The CDR3 reads CASSPGTGGFEQYF. The CDR3 bases are TGTGCCAGCTCACCCGGGACAGGGGGCTTCGAGCAGTACTTC. The complete variable domain, with remaining parts taken from reference TRBV18 and TRBJ2-7, reads NAGVMQNPRHLVRRRGQEARLRCSPMKGHSHVYWYRQLPEEGLKFMVYLQKENIIDESGMPKERFSAEFPKEGPSILRIQQVVRGDSAAYFCASSPGTGGFEQYFGPGTRLTVT.

The rearrangement uses TRBV5-4 and TRBJ2-1, with 9 bases matching TRBD2. Losses at the gene ends were 5 bases for V and 8 bases for J; bases not matched to a gene: 17. Germline CDR1 and CDR2: SGHNT and YYREEE (reference sequence). This CDR3 is built from 17 residues. CDR3 sequence (DNA): TGTGCCAGCAGGACCTCCTTCGGTAGCGGGAGAATGTATGAGCAGTTCTTC. Amino acid sequence: CASRTSFGSGRMYEQFF.

The chain couples TRBV30 to TRBJ2-6, with D maybe TRBD1 (5 bases). Trimming took 3 bases from V and 2 from J, leaving 14 bases between them. The V gene's germline CDR1 is GTSNPN and CDR2 SVGIG (reference sequence). CDR3 length equals 16 residues. Here the CDR3 reads CAWSEGVPPGANVLTF. CDR3 nucleotides: TGTGCCTGGAGCGAAGGGGTCCCCCCTGGGGCCAACGTCCTGACTTTC.

The gene calls are TRBV28 and TRBJ2-7, with 10 positions matching TRBD1. There are 16 residues in the CDR3. V shed 6 bases, J shed 4 bases, and the junction held 12 bases outside the gene matches. Germline CDR1 is MDHEN and CDR2 is SYDVKM. CDR3 DNA: TGTGCCAGCAGCTACATCACGACAGGGGGCGCGTACGAGCAGTACTTC. Residues: CASSYITTGGAYEQYF. The whole variable domain, filled in from reference TRBV28 and TRBJ2-7, reads DVKVTQSSRYLVKRTGEKVFLECVQDMDHENMFWYRQDPGLGLRLIYFSYDVKMKEKGDIPEGYSVSREKKERFSLILESASTNQTSMYLCASSYITTGGAYEQYFGPGTRLTVT.

This sequence joins TRBV18 and TRBJ1-2; D remains unclear. The CDR3 covers 15 residues. Trimming shortened V by 1 base and J by 4 bases, and 13 bases separated the two germline ends. Germline V lookup: CDR1 KGHSH, CDR2 LQKENI. The CDR3 DNA reads TGTGCCAGCTCACCACGTCCGGAAACCGTCTATGGCTACACCTTC. This gives the protein CASSPRPETVYGYTF.

The chain couples TRBV19 to TRBJ2-6; D is unclear. The CDR3 runs to 16 residues. Looked up from germline, CDR1 is LNHDA and CDR2 is SQIVND (reference sequence). The V gene lost 2 bases and the J gene lost 0 bases, with 8 bases spanning the gap. CDR3 nucleotide sequence: TGTGCCAGTAGTATAACCGCGTTCTCTGGGGCCAACGTCCTGACTTTC. This codes for CASSITAFSGANVLTF.

This rearrangement joins TRBV4-1 to TRBJ2-5, with D unresolved. The CDR3 is made up of 14 amino acids. CDR1 is MGHRA, CDR2 YSYEKL, per germline. V dropped 3 bases and J dropped 1 base, with 9 bases sitting between them. DNA for the CDR3: TGCGCCAGCAGCCATGATATCGTCCAAGAGACCCAGTACTTC. This encodes CASSHDIVQETQYF.

The genes are TRBV4-1 and TRBJ2-7; unclear D gene. The CDR3 runs 15 residues. CDR1 is MGHRA and CDR2 is YSYEKL in the germline V gene. The V end lost 0 bases, the J end lost 2 bases, and 11 bases lay between the germline ends. The CDR3 here is CASSQDRGRAYEQYF. DNA of the CDR3: TGCGCCAGCAGCCAAGATAGAGGTAGAGCCTACGAGCAGTACTTC.

The gene calls are TRBV5-1 and TRBJ2-2; no clear D gene. The CDR3 contains 15 residues. V lost 0 bases to trimming and J lost 3 bases, with 9 bases between them. Looked up from germline, CDR1 is SGHRS and CDR2 is YFSETQ. The CDR3 region has the DNA TGCGCCAGCAGCTTGGTCGGCTACTACACCGGGGAGCTGTTTTTT. Its protein product is CASSLVGYYTGELFF.

The chain couples TRBV7-2 to TRBJ2-7; TRBD1 matches 8 bases. Losses at the gene ends were 2 bases for V and 3 bases for J; bases not matched to a gene: 6. CDR3 length equals 15 residues. Germline CDR1 is SGHTA and CDR2 is FQGNSA. The CDR3 DNA reads TGTGCCAGCAGCTTAAGGACAGGGATCGACTACGAGCAGTACTTC. It translates to CASSLRTGIDYEQYF.

V is TRBV29-1 and J is TRBJ2-7; possible D gene TRBD1, 6 bases. Germline CDR1 and CDR2: SQVTM and ANQGSEA. Between the trimmed V and J ends, which lost 3 bases and 3 bases, there was a span of 15 bases. CDR3 length equals 14 residues. The CDR3 DNA reads TGCAGCGTTGAGAGGTCGGGACAAATCTACGAGCAGTACTTC. It codes for CSVERSGQIYEQYF.

This CDR3 reads CASKWVVYGYTF. The CDR3 DNA follows: TGTGCCAGCAAGTGGGTTGTCTATGGCTACACCTTC. The chain joins TRBV6-1 to TRBJ1-2; D not resolved. Germline values: CDR1 MNHNS, CDR2 SASEGT. The CDR3 extends over 12 amino acids. V lost 7 bases and J 4 bases, leaving 10 bases between the germline ends.

The J gene is TRBJ1-5, the V gene TRBV28, with D possibly matching TRBD1 (6 bases). Trimming cost V 10 bases and J 3 bases, with 19 bases left between them. CDR1 and CDR2 (germline): MDHEN, SYDVKM. The CDR3 is made up of 15 amino acids. The CDR3 loop reads CATHWGGQYNQPQHF. The DNA for the CDR3 is TGTGCCACCCATTGGGGGGGGCAGTACAATCAGCCCCAGCATTTT.

V usage is TRBV30 and J usage is TRBJ2-3, with TRBD2 as a possible D gene (7 bases). Germline CDR1 and CDR2: GTSNPN and SVGIG (reference sequence). Deletions cut 1 base from V and 1 base from J, with 12 bases between. The CDR3 is 15 residues long. The CDR3 loop reads CAWSGGGSRTDTQYF. Here the CDR3 DNA reads TGTGCCTGGAGTGGGGGGGGCAGTCGCACAGATACGCAGTATTTT.

The V gene is TRBV19, the J gene TRBJ2-6; TRBD2 might be the D (6 bases). The V gene's germline CDR1 is LNHDA and CDR2 SQIVND (reference sequence). CDR3 length: 17 amino acids. V was pared by 7 bases and J by 0 bases, with 16 bases between. CDR3 loop: CASNLGWGGSGANVLTF. The CDR3 nucleotides are TGTGCCAGTAATCTGGGCTGGGGAGGCTCTGGGGCCAACGTCCTGACTTTC.